This entry lists 9 T cell receptor beta chains sequenced from one sample in a study of spatial heterogeneity in lung cancer. Time point specified: sample taken at primary tumor resection. Tumor, nontumor lung or frozen PBMC supplied whole RNA that was sequenced unsorted. TCRdb called the 5' RACE reads again in MiXCR, with one record for every CDR3 protein. The table lists roughly 5,400 distinct CDR3 sequences, around a third of them singletons. This sample comprised PBMCs, obtained at surgery. These receptor sequences come from a female donor with early-stage non-small cell lung cancer.

In this sample, this clonotype turned up a few times. This beta chain came through as a stray read in a library set up for alpha chains, and its size says little. This chain connects TRBV7-2 to TRBJ2-3; 8 positions match TRBD1. The V and J ends lost 3 bases and 3 bases, in that order; junction bases with no gene match: 5. The CDR3 consists of 15 residues. The germline CDR1 and CDR2 sequences are SGHTA and FQGNSA. The CDR3 loop reads CASSFPTGVTDTQYF. In nucleotides, the CDR3 is TGTGCCAGCAGCTTCCCGACAGGGGTAACAGATACGCAGTATTTT.

About this clonotype itself: This beta chain was picked up by a library intended for alpha chains and is off target, so its count carries little meaning. The CDR3 loop reads CASSPAGAAYEQYF. For the CDR3, the DNA is TGTGCCAGCAGCCCCGCGGGGGCGGCCTACGAGCAGTACTTC. The J gene is TRBJ2-7, the V gene TRBV5-4, with a weak D call TRBD2 (7 bases). The CDR3 is 14 amino acids. Trimming took off 4 bases at V and 2 bases at J, with 13 bases between the two ends. Germline V gene data show CDR1 as SGHNT and CDR2 as YYREEE (reference sequence). Full variable domain (outside the CDR3, taken from reference TRBV5-4 and TRBJ2-7): ETGVTQSPTHLIKTRGQQVTLRCSSQSGHNTVSWYQQALGQGPQFIFQYYREEENGRGNFPPRFSGLQFPNYSSELNVNALELDDSALYLCASSPAGAAYEQYFGPGTRLTVT.

This clonotype was recorded a few times. Being off target in a library aimed at alpha chains, this beta chain has a size of little meaning. V is TRBV5-1 and J is TRBJ2-1; D remains ambiguous. Germline CDR1 is SGHRS and CDR2 is YFSETQ. The CDR3 sequence is 12 residues long. Trimming removed 4 bases at V and 9 bases at J, with 11 bases between. The CDR3 region has the DNA TGCGCCAGCAGCCTGCCCGATACTGAGCAGTTCTTC. This gives the protein CASSLPDTEQFF.

As to this clonotype: This beta chain is a stray read from a library made for alpha chains; its abundance is not meaningful. The CDR3 here is CSVELAGAGELFF. In DNA, the CDR3 is TGCAGCGTTGAATTAGCGGGGGCCGGGGAGCTGTTTTTT. The chain joins TRBV29-1 to TRBJ2-2; 9 nucleotides line up with TRBD2. The V segment lost 2 bases and the J segment 6 bases; nucleotides outside the gene matches: 1. Germline V gene lookup returns CDR1 SQVTM and CDR2 ANQGSEA. The CDR3 runs to 13 residues.

Concerning this clonotype itself: This beta chain is a stray read from a library made for alpha chains; its abundance is not meaningful. The chain joins TRBV9 to TRBJ2-1; D is undetermined. V lost 4 bases to trimming and J lost 9 bases, with 20 bases between them. The CDR3 is made up of 15 amino acids. From germline, CDR1 is SGDLS and CDR2 YYNGEE. CDR3 in amino acids: CASSPRPAPGGEQFF. CDR3 in DNA: TGTGCCAGCAGCCCACGACCCGCTCCCGGCGGTGAGCAGTTCTTC.

In the case of this clonotype: This beta chain slipped into a library made for alpha chains as a stray read, so its size is not meaningful. The chain has TRBV28 and TRBJ2-7, with TRBD1 matching over 8 bases. Germline V CDR1 and CDR2: MDHEN, SYDVKM. Trimming at V came to 6 bases and at J to 5 bases, leaving 12 bases not matched to a gene. The CDR3 is 15 amino acids. This CDR3 is CASRLTSDREDEQYF. DNA of the CDR3: TGTGCCAGCAGACTAACTTCGGACAGGGAGGACGAGCAGTACTTC.

With regard to this clonotype: Because the library targeted alpha chains, this beta chain is an off-target read whose size means little. The chain recombines TRBV7-3 with TRBJ2-1; D might be TRBD2 (5 bases). The CDR3 is 13 residues long. Trimming stripped 8 bases from V and 5 bases from J, with 13 bases between. Looked up from germline, CDR1 is SGHTA and CDR2 is FQGTGA. CDR3 loop: CASGRGPNNEQFF. Here the CDR3 DNA reads TGTGCCAGCGGGAGAGGACCTAACAATGAGCAGTTCTTC.

A note on this clonotype: The library was built for alpha chains, so this beta chain is an off-target read and its size means little. The V gene is TRBV7-3, the J gene TRBJ2-5; tentatively, D is TRBD2 (6 bases). The CDR3 totals 15 residues. Trimming stripped 5 bases from V and 1 base from J, with 14 bases between. The germline gives CDR1 SGHTA, CDR2 FQGTGA. The DNA of the CDR3 is TGTGCCAGCAGCCCCCGGCGGGGCCCCCAAGAGACCCAGTACTTC. It yields the protein CASSPRRGPQETQYF.

This clonotype was seen more than once but under ten times. Since the library was made to target alpha chains, this beta chain is a stray read and its abundance is not meaningful. This chain connects TRBV7-2 to TRBJ2-7, with TRBD1 identical over 7 bases. V lost 5 bases and J lost 4; bases outside the gene matches: 11. The CDR3 consists of 15 residues. Germline values: CDR1 SGHTA, CDR2 FQGNSA. CDR3 sequence (DNA): TGTGCCAGCAGCCCAACCGGACAGGAATTTTACGAGCAGTACTTC. Residues: CASSPTGQEFYEQYF.